One sample yielded the 24 T cell receptor beta chains listed below, sequenced in a study of type 1 regulatory T cells. These TCRs' antigens remain unknown. TCRdb re-called the reads with MiXCR, one entry per CDR3 protein. The sample records about 42,000 distinct CDR3 sequences, roughly an eighth being singletons. Sequencing input: cultured non-Tr1 T cells, either the whole culture or a sorted T cell fraction (not recorded which). These receptors all stem from a human donor in good health.

The CDR3: CAISGGWDEQYF. Written as DNA, the CDR3 is TGTGCCATCAGCGGGGGATGGGACGAGCAGTACTTC. V gene TRBV10-3 combines with J gene TRBJ2-7; TRBD2 is a possible D gene (6 bases). The CDR3 has 12 amino acids. Trimming cost V 6 bases and J 5 bases, with 11 bases left between them. Germline values: CDR1 ENHRY, CDR2 SYGVKD.

This clonotype was detected many times. The chain is built from TRBV18 and TRBJ2-5; a possible D gene is TRBD2 (6 bases). Germline lookup yields CDR1 KGHSH and CDR2 LQKENI. This CDR3 spans 12 amino acids. Trimming removed 6 bases from V and 6 bases from J, with 11 bases in between. CDR3 protein: CASSPEGKTQYF. The CDR3 DNA sequence: TGTGCCAGCTCCCCGGAGGGAAAGACCCAGTACTTC.

On this clonotype: The junction departs from the called germline gene at one end, perhaps through a read error. The V and J genes are TRBV2 and TRBJ2-1; tentatively, D is TRBD1 (5 bases). CDR1 is SNHLY and CDR2 is FYNNEI in the germline V gene. The CDR3 sequence is 12 residues long. The CDR3 sequence is CASSEGHNGQFF. The CDR3, as DNA: TGTGCCAGCAGTGAGGGGCACAATGGGCAGTTCTTC.

The sample holds a few counts of this clonotype. J is TRBJ2-7 and V is TRBV30; D is unclear. This CDR3 is built from 13 residues. Trimming removed 5 bases at V and 3 bases at J, with 14 bases between. Germline lookup yields CDR1 GTSNPN and CDR2 SVGIG (reference sequence). The DNA of the CDR3 is TGTGCCTGGGAGACAATACGGAGCTACGAGCAGTACTTC. This codes for CAWETIRSYEQYF.

The chain links TRBV5-1 to TRBJ1-4; D is undetermined. V gave up 0 bases and J gave up 3 bases, with 9 bases separating them. This CDR3 has 15 amino acids. Germline V gene sequence: CDR1 SGHRS, CDR2 YFSETQ. CDR3: CASSLAVAPNEKLFF. The CDR3 nucleotides read TGCGCCAGCAGCTTGGCGGTAGCTCCTAATGAAAAACTGTTTTTT.

This clonotype was seen a handful of times. At one end the junction does not follow the germline gene, possibly because of a read error. The rearrangement links TRBV5-1 to TRBJ1-1; 9 bases are shared with TRBD1. The CDR3 is made up of 16 amino acids. Germline CDR1 is SGHRS and CDR2 is YFSETQ. CDR3 region: CASSLRPGQGNNEAFF. CDR3 nucleotides: TGCGCCAGCAGCTTACGACCGGGACAGGGCAACAATGAAGCTTTCTTT. The entire variable domain, with the rest obtained from reference TRBV5-1 and TRBJ1-1, is as follows: KAGVTQTPRYLIKTRGQQVTLSCSPISGHRSVSWYQQTPGQGLQFLFEYFSETQRNKGNFPGRFSGRQFSNSRSEMNVSTLELGDSALYLCASSLRPGQGNNEAFFGQGTRLTVV.

This chain uses TRBV7-3 with TRBJ2-2; D is undetermined. With 5 bases removed from V and 0 bases from J, the gap between germline ends came to 13 bases. Germline V gives CDR1 SGHTA, CDR2 FQGTGA. This CDR3 comprises 16 residues. The CDR3 nucleotides read TGTGCCAGCAGCCCCGTCGGGCTAGCGAACACCGGGGAGCTGTTTTTT. This sequence encodes CASSPVGLANTGELFF.

This clonotype was detected ten times or more. The gene calls are TRBV5-1 and TRBJ2-5; 8 nucleotides agree with TRBD1. This CDR3 comprises 12 residues. The V segment lost 7 bases and the J segment 4 bases; nucleotides outside the gene matches: 3. Germline assignment: CDR1 SGHRS and CDR2 YFSETQ. DNA for the CDR3: TGCGCCAGCTCAGGGGGCAGAGAGACCCAGTACTTC. It yields the protein CASSGGRETQYF.

J is TRBJ2-1 and V is TRBV20-1; D not certain. The CDR3 totals 12 residues. V lost 3 bases to trimming and J lost 4 bases, with 7 bases between them. The germline CDR1 and CDR2 sequences are DFQATT and SNEGSKA (reference sequence). CDR3 protein: CSASLSYNEQFF. CDR3 coding DNA: TGCAGTGCTAGTTTATCGTACAATGAGCAGTTCTTC.

In its sample, this clonotype was seen a few times. The chain couples TRBV7-8 to TRBJ2-3; D ambiguous. Trimming removed 6 bases at V and 3 bases at J, with 13 bases between. The CDR3 contains 14 residues. Looked up from germline, CDR1 is SGHVS and CDR2 is FQNEAQ. In DNA form, the CDR3 reads TGTGCCAGCAGTTCTCTAGAGAGTACAGATACGCAGTATTTT. It specifies CASSSLESTDTQYF.

This clonotype turned up a few times. This sequence joins TRBV5-8 and TRBJ2-7, with unresolved D. The CDR3 consists of 14 residues. Germline V gene lookup returns CDR1 SGHTS and CDR2 YDEGEE. V lost 1 base, J lost 0 bases, and 8 bases lay in between. CDR3 amino acids: CASSLFPNSYEQYF. The CDR3 DNA reads TGTGCCAGCAGCTTGTTCCCTAACTCCTACGAGCAGTACTTC.

This clonotype was observed at least ten times. CDR3 region: CASNPGPIPLGYTF. The DNA for the CDR3 is TGTGCCAGCAACCCGGGACCGATACCGCTTGGCTACACCTTC. The genes are TRBV6-2 or TRBV6-3 and TRBJ1-2; TRBD1 might be the D (5 bases). Germline lookup yields CDR1 MNHEY and CDR2 SVGEGT. This CDR3 has 14 amino acids. V gave up 7 bases and J gave up 7 bases, with 19 bases separating them.

By frequency in the sample, this clonotype is medium-sized (0.01 to 0.1%). The CDR3 DNA follows: TGTGCCAGCAGTACCCGACAGGGCGTGGATGGCTACACCTTC. It specifies CASSTRQGVDGYTF. The rearrangement links TRBV6-5 to TRBJ1-2; 7 nucleotides match TRBD1. This CDR3 comprises 14 residues. The V gene end was trimmed by 5 bases and the J gene end by 6 bases; junction bases not matched to a gene: 9. Germline lookup yields CDR1 MNHEY and CDR2 SVGAGI.

The CDR3: CAWSVPDRGQNQPQHF. In DNA form, the CDR3 reads TGTGCCTGGAGCGTCCCCGACAGGGGGCAAAATCAGCCCCAGCATTTT. The chain is built from TRBV30 and TRBJ1-5, with TRBD1 identical over 10 bases. This CDR3 spans 16 amino acids. CDR1 GTSNPN and CDR2 SVGIG come from the germline V gene (reference sequence). V lost 3 bases to trimming and J lost 4 bases; unmatched junction nucleotides: 9.

This clonotype was seen at least ten times. The V call is TRBV7-2, the J call TRBJ2-5; D gene uncertain. V was clipped by 1 base and J by 1 base, with 7 bases between them. The V gene's germline CDR1 is SGHTA and CDR2 FQGNSA. The CDR3 contains 14 residues. CDR3 nucleotides: TGTGCCAGCAGCTTAGATTACTCCCAAGAGACCCAGTACTTC. This gives the protein CASSLDYSQETQYF.

This clonotype was detected ten times or more. The V gene is TRBV12-3 or TRBV12-4, the J gene TRBJ2-3; TRBD2 matches 9 bases. V shed 3 bases and J 3 bases; nucleotides not matched to a gene: 10. This CDR3 is built from 17 residues. CDR3: CASSFLAIAGVTDTQYF. The CDR3, as DNA: TGTGCCAGCAGTTTCCTCGCCATAGCGGGAGTGACAGATACGCAGTATTTT.

This clonotype was found a few times. The V and J genes are TRBV5-1 and TRBJ2-2; no definite D call. CDR3 length equals 15 residues. The V end was cut by 4 bases, the J end by 0 bases, with 10 bases between. Per germline, CDR1 SGHRS and CDR2 YFSETQ. The CDR3 reads CASSIDSSNTGELFF. The CDR3 region has the DNA TGCGCCAGCAGCATTGACTCTTCGAACACCGGGGAGCTGTTTTTT.

The chain is built from TRBV20-1 and TRBJ2-3, with 10 bases identical to TRBD2. With V trimmed by 5 bases and J by 7 bases, 9 bases remained unmatched. Germline CDR1 and CDR2: DFQATT and SNEGSKA (reference sequence). The CDR3 runs to 14 residues. CDR3 region: CSAHLAGAPNTQYF. The CDR3, as DNA: TGCAGTGCTCACCTAGCGGGAGCGCCCAATACGCAGTATTTT.

CDR3 sequence: CASSQELQGFSSGNTIYF. The CDR3 DNA is TGCGCCAGCAGCCAAGAACTCCAGGGGTTCAGCTCTGGAAACACCATATATTTT. The gene calls are TRBV4-3 and TRBJ1-3, with TRBD1 as a possible D gene (6 bases). The CDR3 runs to 18 residues. V was shortened by 0 bases and J by 0 bases, with 15 bases between the two germline ends. The germline V gene encodes CDR1 LGHNA and CDR2 YSLEER.

This clonotype came up a few times. The chain joins TRBV12-3 or TRBV12-4 to TRBJ1-6; 7 bases fit TRBD1. The length of the CDR3 is 15 residues. The V and J ends lost 5 bases and 8 bases, in that order; junction bases with no gene match: 9. The CDR3 reads CASSRTGSRYSPLHF. CDR3 nucleotide sequence: TGTGCCAGCAGTCGGACAGGATCTAGGTATTCACCCCTCCACTTT.

CDR3 nucleotides: TGTGCCAGCAGCCAAGACAGGGGGATCGGCTACACCTTC. Its protein is CASSQDRGIGYTF. The chain is built from TRBV3-1 and TRBJ1-2; 7 bases are a match to TRBD1. The junction had 3 bases not matched to a gene; V was cut back by 0 bases and J by 8 bases. Germline-derived CDR1 and CDR2 are LGHDT and YNNKEL (reference sequence). CDR3 length: 13 residues.

This clonotype was seen many times. The chain joins TRBV5-1 to TRBJ2-3; the D gene could be TRBD1 or TRBD2 (6 bases each). This CDR3 is built from 13 residues. The ends were cut back, 0 bases at V and 6 bases at J, with 8 bases in the middle. Germline-derived CDR1 and CDR2 are SGHRS and YFSETQ. The CDR3 DNA reads as TGCGCCAGCAGCTTGGCGGGGGCCGATACGCAGTATTTT. Protein product: CASSLAGADTQYF.

The table lists this clonotype with many counts. The rearrangement links TRBV7-6 to TRBJ2-1; no reliable D call. Germline CDR1 and CDR2: SGHVS and FNYEAQ. Trimming pared 2 bases from V and 4 bases from J, leaving 9 bases between. The CDR3 extends over 14 amino acids. This chain's CDR3 is CASSLYYGYNEQFF. In DNA form, the CDR3 reads TGTGCCAGCAGCTTATATTATGGTTACAATGAGCAGTTCTTC.

In its sample, this clonotype was seen many times. The chain couples TRBV12-3 or TRBV12-4 to TRBJ1-1; D call uncertain. The CDR3 consists of 15 residues. Trimming took off 7 bases at V and 0 bases at J, with 15 bases between the two ends. In DNA form, the CDR3 reads TGTGCCAGCAAATTGGGTTGGCAGGTGAACACTGAAGCTTTCTTT. As protein: CASKLGWQVNTEAFF.